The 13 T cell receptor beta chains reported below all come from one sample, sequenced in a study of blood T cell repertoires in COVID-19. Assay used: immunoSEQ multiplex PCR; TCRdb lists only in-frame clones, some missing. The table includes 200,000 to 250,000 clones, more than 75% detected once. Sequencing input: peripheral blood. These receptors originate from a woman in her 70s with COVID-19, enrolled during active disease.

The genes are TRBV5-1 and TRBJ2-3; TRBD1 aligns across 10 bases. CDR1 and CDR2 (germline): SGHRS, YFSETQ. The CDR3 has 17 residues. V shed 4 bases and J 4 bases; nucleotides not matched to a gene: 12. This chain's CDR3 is CASSPALLGTGADTQYF. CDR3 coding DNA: TGCGCCAGCAGCCCAGCCCTGCTGGGGACAGGGGCAGATACGCAGTATTTT.

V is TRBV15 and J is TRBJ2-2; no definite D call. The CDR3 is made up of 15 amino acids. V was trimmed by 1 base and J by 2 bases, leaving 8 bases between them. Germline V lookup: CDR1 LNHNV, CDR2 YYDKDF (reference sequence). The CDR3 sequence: CATSRVQVNTGELFF. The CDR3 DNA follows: TGTGCCACCAGCAGAGTGCAGGTTAACACCGGGGAGCTGTTTTTT.

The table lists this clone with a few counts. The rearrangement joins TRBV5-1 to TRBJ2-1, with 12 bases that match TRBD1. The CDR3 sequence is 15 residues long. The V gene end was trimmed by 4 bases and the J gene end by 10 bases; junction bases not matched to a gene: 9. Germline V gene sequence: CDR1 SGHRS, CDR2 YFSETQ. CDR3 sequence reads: CASSLAGQGAREQFF. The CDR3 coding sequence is TGCGCCAGCAGCCTAGCGGGACAGGGGGCGCGAGAGCAGTTCTTC.

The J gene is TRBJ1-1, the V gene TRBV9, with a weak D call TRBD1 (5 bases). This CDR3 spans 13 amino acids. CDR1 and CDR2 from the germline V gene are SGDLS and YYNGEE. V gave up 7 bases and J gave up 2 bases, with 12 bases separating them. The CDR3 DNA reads TGTGCCAGCTCAGACAGTTTCAACACTGAAGCTTTCTTT. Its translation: CASSDSFNTEAFF. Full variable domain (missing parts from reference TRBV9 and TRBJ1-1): DSGVTQTPKHLITATGQRVTLRCSPRSGDLSVYWYQQSLDQGLQFLIQYYNGEERAKGNILERFSAQQFPDLHSELNLSSLELGDSALYFCASSDSFNTEAFFGQGTRLTVV.

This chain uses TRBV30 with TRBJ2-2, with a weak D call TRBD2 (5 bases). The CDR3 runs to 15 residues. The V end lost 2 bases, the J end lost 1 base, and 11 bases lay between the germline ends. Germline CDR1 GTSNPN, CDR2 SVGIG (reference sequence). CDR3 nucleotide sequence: TGTGCCTGGAGTTTAACTAGAGTGAACACCGGGGAGCTGTTTTTT. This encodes CAWSLTRVNTGELFF.

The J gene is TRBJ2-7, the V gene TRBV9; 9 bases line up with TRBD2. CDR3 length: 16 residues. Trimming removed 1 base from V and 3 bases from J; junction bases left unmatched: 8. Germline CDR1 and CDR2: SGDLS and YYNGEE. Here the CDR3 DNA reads TGTGCCAGCAGCGTAAACCCCGGGACTAGCTACTACGAGCAGTACTTC. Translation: CASSVNPGTSYYEQYF.

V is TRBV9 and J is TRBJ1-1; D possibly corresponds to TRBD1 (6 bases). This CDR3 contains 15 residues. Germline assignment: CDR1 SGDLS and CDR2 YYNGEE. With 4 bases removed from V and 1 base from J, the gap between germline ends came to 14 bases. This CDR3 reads CASSPYRVGNTEAFF. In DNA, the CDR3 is TGTGCCAGCAGCCCTTACAGGGTGGGGAACACTGAAGCTTTCTTT.

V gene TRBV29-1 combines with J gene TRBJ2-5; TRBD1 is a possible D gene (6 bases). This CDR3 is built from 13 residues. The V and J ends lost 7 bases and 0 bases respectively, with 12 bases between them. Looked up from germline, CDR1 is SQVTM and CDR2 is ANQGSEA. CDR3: CSASGAYQETQYF. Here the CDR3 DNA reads TGCAGCGCTTCAGGGGCGTACCAAGAGACCCAGTACTTC.

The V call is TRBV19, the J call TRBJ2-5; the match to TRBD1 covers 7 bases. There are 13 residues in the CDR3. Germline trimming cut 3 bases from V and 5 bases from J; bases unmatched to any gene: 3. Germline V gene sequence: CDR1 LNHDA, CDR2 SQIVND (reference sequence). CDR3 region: CASSIRGPETQYF. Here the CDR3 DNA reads TGTGCCAGTAGTATTAGGGGGCCTGAGACCCAGTACTTC.

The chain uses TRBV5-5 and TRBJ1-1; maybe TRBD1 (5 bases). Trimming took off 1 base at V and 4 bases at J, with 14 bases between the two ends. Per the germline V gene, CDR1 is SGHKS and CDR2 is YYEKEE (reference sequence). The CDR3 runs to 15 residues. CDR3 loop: CASSLRSAQGTEAFF. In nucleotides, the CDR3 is TGTGCCAGCAGCTTGAGAAGCGCCCAGGGCACTGAAGCTTTCTTT.

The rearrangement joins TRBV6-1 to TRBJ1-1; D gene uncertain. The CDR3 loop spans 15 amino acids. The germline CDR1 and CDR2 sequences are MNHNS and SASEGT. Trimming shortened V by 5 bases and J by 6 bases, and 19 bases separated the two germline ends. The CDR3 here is CASSIPTRPSSEAFF. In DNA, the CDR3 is TGTGCCAGCAGTATTCCGACACGGCCATCATCTGAAGCTTTCTTT.

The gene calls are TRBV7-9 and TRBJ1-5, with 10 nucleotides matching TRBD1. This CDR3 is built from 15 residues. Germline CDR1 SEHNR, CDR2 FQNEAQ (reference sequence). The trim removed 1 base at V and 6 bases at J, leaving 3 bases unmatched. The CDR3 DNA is TGTGCCAGCAGCTTAGACGGGACAGGGGTTCAGCCCCAGCATTTT. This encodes CASSLDGTGVQPQHF.

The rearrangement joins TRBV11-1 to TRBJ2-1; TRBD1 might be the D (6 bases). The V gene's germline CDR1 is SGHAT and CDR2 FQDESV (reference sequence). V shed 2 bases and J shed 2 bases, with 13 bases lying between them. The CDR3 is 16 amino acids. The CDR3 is CASSLKGDLTYNEQFF. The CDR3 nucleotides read TGTGCCAGCAGCTTAAAGGGGGACCTAACCTACAATGAGCAGTTCTTC. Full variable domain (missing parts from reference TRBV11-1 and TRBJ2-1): EAEVAQSPRYKITEKSQAVAFWCDPISGHATLYWYRQILGQGPELLVQFQDESVVDDSQLPKDRFSAERLKGVDSTLKIQPAELGDSAMYLCASSLKGDLTYNEQFFGPGTRLTVL.